A single sample is the source of the 28 T cell receptor beta chains below, sequenced in a study of metastatic and nonmetastatic thyroid tumors. TCRdb re-analyzed the PCR reads through MiXCR. In the table there are under 8,500 clones, 32% of which are singletons. No patient received treatment before thyroid surgery. Sequences were obtained from tumor tissue. These receptor sequences come from a female donor with papillary thyroid cancer or a benign thyroid nodule (not recorded which). Some clones in this sample may be carry-over from other donors' samples.

This clone is deemed medium-sized. This sequence joins TRBV28 and TRBJ2-7; 16 bases fit TRBD2. The CDR3 runs to 17 residues. V dropped 6 bases and J dropped 4; count of bases not matched to a gene: 9. Germline V CDR1 and CDR2: MDHEN, SYDVKM. CDR3 sequence reads: CASRGTSGGAKSYEQYF. The CDR3 region has the DNA TGTGCCAGCAGGGGGACTAGCGGGGGGGCCAAGTCTTACGAGCAGTACTTC.

Regarding this clone: The junction shows a germline mismatch at one end, possibly a read error. This sequence joins TRBV12-3 or TRBV12-4 and TRBJ2-3, with 9 bases matching TRBD2. The CDR3 length is 16 residues. CDR3 residues: CASSLGLAGSTDTHYF. DNA of the CDR3: TGTGCCAGCAGTTTAGGGCTAGCGGGAAGCACAGATACGCACTATTTT.

This clone has at least ten counts. This chain links TRBV2 with TRBJ2-1, with D possibly matching TRBD2 (7 bases). Germline V gene lookup returns CDR1 SNHLY and CDR2 FYNNEI. CDR3 length equals 16 residues. The V end lost 6 bases, the J end lost 0 bases, and 15 bases lay between the germline ends. The CDR3 reads CASSPRGASSYNEQFF. CDR3 coding DNA: TGTGCCAGCAGCCCCCGGGGGGCGAGCTCCTACAATGAGCAGTTCTTC.

The chain couples TRBV7-3 to TRBJ1-1; no definite D call. This CDR3 has 13 residues. Per germline, CDR1 SGHTA and CDR2 FQGTGA. Trimming shortened V by 5 bases and J by 2 bases, and 9 bases separated the two germline ends. The CDR3 loop reads CASSATVNTEAFF. The CDR3 nucleotides read TGTGCCAGCAGCGCCACAGTAAACACTGAAGCTTTCTTT.

The rearrangement uses TRBV30 and TRBJ1-6, with 8 nucleotides matching TRBD1. The CDR3 contains 13 residues. Germline V gene sequence: CDR1 GTSNPN, CDR2 SVGIG (reference sequence). J lost 9 bases, V lost 3 bases, and 4 bases had no gene match. This CDR3 is CAWSAGTGSPLHF. The DNA of the CDR3 is TGTGCCTGGAGCGCTGGGACAGGTTCACCCCTCCACTTT.

Judged by abundance, this clone is medium-sized. The V gene is TRBV6-6, the J gene TRBJ2-7; D ambiguous. Germline V gene data show CDR1 as MNHNY and CDR2 as SVGAGI (reference sequence). There are 13 residues in the CDR3. Trimming took 2 bases from V and 3 from J, leaving 8 bases between them. Written as DNA, the CDR3 is TGTGCCAGCAGTTACGCGCAGGACTACGAGCAGTACTTC. Its protein product is CASSYAQDYEQYF.

As concerns this clone: The junction departs from germline at one end; a sequencing error may be responsible. This chain links TRBV20-1 with TRBJ2-2; 12 bases line up with TRBD2. The CDR3 consists of 20 residues. CDR1 is DFQATT, CDR2 SNEGSKA, per germline (reference sequence). The DNA of the CDR3 is TGCAGTGCTAGAGATCAGCTAGCGGGAGGGGCTTCTGAGAGCACCGGGCAGCTGTTTTTT. Its protein is CSARDQLAGGASESTGQLFF.

The chain combines TRBV30 with TRBJ1-1; no clear D gene. The CDR3 contains 13 residues. V was trimmed by 3 bases and J by 5 bases, leaving 13 bases between them. Germline values: CDR1 GTSNPN, CDR2 SVGIG (reference sequence). This CDR3 reads CAWRGKGWTEAFF. The CDR3 DNA is TGTGCCTGGAGGGGGAAGGGATGGACTGAAGCTTTCTTT.

The V call is TRBV4-3, the J call TRBJ1-2; D is undetermined. The CDR3 has 14 amino acids. Trimming removed 3 bases at V and 2 bases at J, with 10 bases between. Per germline, CDR1 LGHNA and CDR2 YSLEER. In DNA, the CDR3 is TGCGCCAGCAGCCAGACGACGGGCAACTATGGCTACACCTTC. Its translation: CASSQTTGNYGYTF.

By sample fraction, this clone is medium-sized (0.01 to 0.1%). V usage is TRBV25-1 and J usage is TRBJ1-1; D gene ambiguous. The CDR3 has 12 amino acids. Germline V lookup: CDR1 MGHDK, CDR2 SYGVNS. With 3 bases removed from V and 11 bases from J, the gap between germline ends came to 13 bases. The CDR3 here is CASSDSGLGAFF. In nucleotides, the CDR3 is TGTGCCAGCAGTGACTCGGGTTTGGGGGCTTTCTTT. Full variable domain (rest looked up from reference TRBV25-1 and TRBJ1-1): EADIYQTPRYLVIGTGKKITLECSQTMGHDKMYWYQQDPGMELHLIHYSYGVNSTEKGDLSSESTVSRIRTEHFPLTLESARPSHTSQYLCASSDSGLGAFFGQGTRLTVV.

This sequence joins TRBV6-1 and TRBJ2-5; 11 nucleotides agree with TRBD2. Losses at the gene ends were 7 bases for V and 0 bases for J; bases not matched to a gene: 7. The CDR3 loop spans 16 amino acids. The germline CDR1 and CDR2 sequences are MNHNS and SASEGT. CDR3 in amino acids: CASNLIAGGHQETQYF. In DNA form, the CDR3 reads TGTGCCAGCAATCTCATAGCGGGGGGGCACCAAGAGACCCAGTACTTC.

As concerns this clone: A read error may account for a junction end that differs from germline. DNA for the CDR3: TGCGGTGCTAGAGATGGGAGACTGGGTGGCAATGAGCAGTTCTTC. Its translation is CGARDGRLGGNEQFF. The chain couples TRBV20-1 to TRBJ2-1; a weak D match, TRBD2 (5 bases). Germline loops: CDR1 DFQATT, CDR2 SNEGSKA (reference sequence). There are 15 residues in the CDR3.

The rearrangement uses TRBV4-1 and TRBJ2-7, with 11 bases fitting TRBD1. Germline lookup yields CDR1 MGHRA and CDR2 YSYEKL. The CDR3 sequence is 15 residues long. Losses at the gene ends were 2 bases for V and 6 bases for J; bases not matched to a gene: 6. The CDR3 loop reads CASSQTGQGVGEQYF. Here the CDR3 DNA reads TGCGCCAGCAGCCAAACGGGACAGGGGGTTGGCGAGCAGTACTTC.

As for this clone: A much larger clone is a single base away; this may be a read error. No conserved phenylalanine or tryptophan is present at the end of the CDR3, so a read error is the likely explanation. V is TRBV5-1 and J is TRBJ1-4, with 9 bases lining up with TRBD1. Germline values: CDR1 SGHRS, CDR2 YFSETQ. The CDR3 loop spans 14 amino acids. CDR3 in amino acids: CAGSLVTGGEKLFS. The DNA of the CDR3 is TGCGCCGGCAGCTTGGTGACAGGGGGTGAAAAACTGTTTTCT.

The table lists this clone with a few counts. The chain has TRBV6-1 and TRBJ1-1; D is ambiguous. V was pared by 5 bases and J by 8 bases, with 18 bases between. Germline V gene data show CDR1 as MNHNS and CDR2 as SASEGT. This CDR3 is 14 amino acids long. The CDR3: CASSKNQVPGEAFF. The CDR3 DNA reads TGTGCCAGCAGTAAGAATCAGGTACCGGGGGAAGCTTTCTTT.

This clone is medium-sized. This chain joins TRBV28 and TRBJ2-7; D is unclear. The CDR3 consists of 12 residues. Per germline, CDR1 MDHEN and CDR2 SYDVKM. The V gene lost 2 bases and the J gene lost 7 bases, with 9 bases spanning the gap. The CDR3: CASSLRRVEQYF. Written as DNA, the CDR3 is TGTGCCAGCAGTTTACGCCGGGTTGAGCAGTACTTC. The whole variable domain, remainder taken from reference TRBV28 and TRBJ2-7, is DVKVTQSSRYLVKRTGEKVFLECVQDMDHENMFWYRQDPGLGLRLIYFSYDVKMKEKGDIPEGYSVSREKKERFSLILESASTNQTSMYLCASSLRRVEQYFGPGTRLTVT.

The chain employs TRBV20-1 and TRBJ2-1, with TRBD2 identical over 10 bases. The V segment lost 6 bases and the J segment 5 bases; nucleotides outside the gene matches: 4. Germline-derived CDR1 and CDR2 are DFQATT and SNEGSKA (reference sequence). The CDR3 runs 13 residues. CDR3 sequence reads: CSAGAGGHNEQFF. DNA for the CDR3: TGCAGTGCGGGAGCGGGGGGGCACAATGAGCAGTTCTTC.

The genes are TRBV20-1 and TRBJ2-1; 10 nucleotides agree with TRBD2. CDR1 is DFQATT and CDR2 is SNEGSKA in the germline V gene (reference sequence). The trim removed 2 bases at V and 3 bases at J, leaving 1 base unmatched. This CDR3 has 14 amino acids. Here the CDR3 reads CSARSGRDYNEQFF. The CDR3 DNA sequence: TGCAGTGCTAGAAGCGGGAGGGACTACAATGAGCAGTTCTTC.

The chain couples TRBV7-6 to TRBJ2-7, with 7 nucleotides matching TRBD2. This CDR3 spans 15 amino acids. CDR1 and CDR2 (germline): SGHVS, FNYEAQ. J was trimmed by 2 bases and V by 3 bases; bases with no gene match: 7. This chain's CDR3 is CASSFGTGGTYEQYF. In nucleotides, the CDR3 is TGTGCCAGCAGCTTCGGCACGGGAGGTACCTACGAGCAGTACTTC.

In its sample, this clone is medium-sized (0.01 to 0.1%). The gene calls are TRBV28 and TRBJ2-7; D might be TRBD1 or TRBD2, each matching 5 bases. Trimming pared 5 bases from V and 3 bases from J, leaving 17 bases between. The CDR3 is 15 residues long. Germline V CDR1 and CDR2: MDHEN, SYDVKM. The CDR3 region is CASSKTGTEYYEQYF. The CDR3 region has the DNA TGTGCCAGCAGTAAAACCGGGACGGAGTACTACGAGCAGTACTTC.

This chain uses TRBV2 with TRBJ2-7; tentative D call: TRBD1 (5 bases). Trimming left V 1 base short and J 5 bases short, with 12 bases between. The length of the CDR3 is 14 residues. Germline CDR1 and CDR2: SNHLY and FYNNEI. The CDR3 loop reads CASSEGTWVHEQYF. In DNA, the CDR3 is TGTGCCAGCAGTGAAGGGACATGGGTCCACGAGCAGTACTTC.

About this clone itself: The CDR3 end shows no conserved phenylalanine or tryptophan, and so a read error is likely. The CDR3 spells CASNHRRSGYTL. The CDR3 DNA reads TGTGCCAGCAACCACAGGCGCTCCGGCTACACCTTG. This rearrangement joins TRBV6-1 to TRBJ1-2; possible D gene TRBD1, 5 bases. The CDR3 is made up of 12 amino acids. The V and J ends lost 7 bases and 8 bases respectively, with 14 bases between them. The germline CDR1 and CDR2 sequences are MNHNS and SASEGT.

This clone is medium-sized in the sample. The chain links TRBV12-3 or TRBV12-4 to TRBJ2-5, with 7 bases identical to TRBD1. The CDR3 extends over 16 amino acids. Trimming removed 5 bases from V and 5 bases from J; junction bases left unmatched: 14. CDR3: CASSHGKRGRGETQYF. The CDR3 nucleotides read TGTGCCAGCAGTCATGGGAAGAGGGGGCGAGGGGAGACCCAGTACTTC.

This clone was seen repeatedly, ten times or more. The V gene is TRBV7-7, the J gene TRBJ1-1; D is possibly TRBD1 (5 bases). This CDR3 has 13 residues. Germline V CDR1 and CDR2: SSHAT, FNYEAQ (reference sequence). V was cut by 2 bases and J by 4 bases, with 8 bases left in between. CDR3 nucleotide sequence: TGTGCCAGCAGCTTAAGCCAGGGCACTGAAGCTTTCTTT. Translated: CASSLSQGTEAFF.

This clone was detected many times. V gene TRBV7-3 combines with J gene TRBJ1-1; unclear D gene. Germline V gene data show CDR1 as SGHTA and CDR2 as FQGTGA. The CDR3 contains 15 residues. V lost 2 bases to trimming and J lost 1 base, with 11 bases between them. The CDR3 nucleotides read TGTGCCAGCAGCTTACGGCGTGCGGGGAACACTGAAGCTTTCTTT. Its protein is CASSLRRAGNTEAFF.

This clone is large. The V and J genes are TRBV5-1 and TRBJ1-2; 8 bases are a match to TRBD1. The CDR3 is 15 residues long. The germline CDR1 and CDR2 sequences are SGHRS and YFSETQ. Trimming at V came to 0 bases and at J to 1 base, leaving 2 bases not matched to a gene. This CDR3 is CASSLGDRINYGYTF. For the CDR3, the DNA is TGCGCCAGCAGCTTGGGGGACAGGATTAACTATGGCTACACCTTC.

This clone was counted ten times or more. This chain joins TRBV7-9 and TRBJ2-5, with D possibly TRBD2 on 6 matching bases. Germline CDR1 and CDR2: SEHNR and FQNEAQ (reference sequence). V was clipped by 6 bases and J by 1 base, with 9 bases between them. The CDR3 spans 13 residues. The chain's CDR3 is CASSRDFQETQYF. The CDR3, as DNA: TGTGCCAGCAGTCGGGACTTCCAAGAGACCCAGTACTTC. Full variable domain (rest looked up from reference TRBV7-9 and TRBJ2-5): DTGVSQNPRHKITKRGQNVTFRCDPISEHNRLYWYRQTLGQGPEFLTYFQNEAQLEKSRLLSDRFSAERPKGSFSTLEIQRTEQGDSAMYLCASSRDFQETQYFGPGTRLLVL.

This clone was recorded many times. This rearrangement joins TRBV5-1 to TRBJ2-1, with TRBD2 as a possible D gene (6 bases). V was pared by 2 bases and J by 2 bases, with 17 bases between. CDR1 and CDR2 from the germline V gene are SGHRS and YFSETQ. The CDR3 runs 17 residues. CDR3 loop: CASSFQFSGGPYNEQFF. The CDR3 bases are TGCGCCAGCAGCTTCCAATTTTCCGGGGGACCCTACAATGAGCAGTTCTTC.